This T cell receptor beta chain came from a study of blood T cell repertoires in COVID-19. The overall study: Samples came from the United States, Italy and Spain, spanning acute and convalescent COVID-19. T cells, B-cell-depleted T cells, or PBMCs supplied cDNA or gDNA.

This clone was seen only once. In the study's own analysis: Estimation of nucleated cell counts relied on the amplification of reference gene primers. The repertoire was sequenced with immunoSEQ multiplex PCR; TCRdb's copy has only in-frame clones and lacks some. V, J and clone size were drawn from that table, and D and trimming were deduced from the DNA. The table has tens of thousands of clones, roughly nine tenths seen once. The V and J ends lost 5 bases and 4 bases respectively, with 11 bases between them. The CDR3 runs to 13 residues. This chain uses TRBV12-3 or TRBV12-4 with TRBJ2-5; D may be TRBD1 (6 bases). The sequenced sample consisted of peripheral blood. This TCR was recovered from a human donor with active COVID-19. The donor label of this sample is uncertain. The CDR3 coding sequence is TGTGCCAGCAGTCCGGACAGACGAGAGACCCAGTACTTC. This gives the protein CASSPDRRETQYF.